The 21 T cell receptor beta chains below come from one sample, sequenced in a study of regulatory T cells in long-lasting Graves disease. Regarding time point: newly diagnosed GD, antithyroid drugs for less than 3 months. The TCR library was made from RNA extracted from PBMCs. Construction of TCR beta libraries relied on iRepertoire HTBI primers and on Arm-PCR targeting CDR3 regions. TCRdb re-called the multiplex PCR reads with MiXCR, one entry per CDR3 protein. The profile shows about 430,000 distinct CDR3 sequences, about 15% of them singletons. Separately, the same data were catalogued under a study of T cells in Graves' hyperthyroidism and ophthalmopathy.

Material: peripheral blood mononuclear cells (PBMCs), obtained at new diagnosis, from a patient treated with antithyroid drugs. Source of these receptors: a woman between 40 and 50 years old with Graves disease.

This clonotype was detected many times. The chain employs TRBV12-3 or TRBV12-4 and TRBJ2-1; 9 bases fit TRBD2. Trimming removed 3 bases from V and 10 bases from J; junction bases left unmatched: 7. The CDR3 is made up of 14 amino acids. CDR3 protein: CASSFRSSGAEQFF. CDR3 nucleotide sequence: TGTGCCAGCAGTTTTCGTTCTAGCGGGGCGGAGCAGTTCTTC.

This clonotype has ten or more counts. This chain uses TRBV20-1 with TRBJ2-5; unclear D gene. The V gene lost 4 bases and the J gene lost 5 bases, with 14 bases spanning the gap. CDR1 and CDR2 from the germline V gene are DFQATT and SNEGSKA (reference sequence). The CDR3 has 13 residues. The CDR3 loop reads CSATTGLWETQYF. In DNA, the CDR3 is TGCAGTGCTACAACCGGGCTGTGGGAGACCCAGTACTTC.

Only a few counts were recorded for this clonotype. The rearrangement links TRBV9 to TRBJ2-1; D call uncertain. The ends were cut back, 3 bases at V and 4 bases at J, with 5 bases in the middle. Looked up from germline, CDR1 is SGDLS and CDR2 is YYNGEE. The CDR3 runs to 12 residues. The CDR3 here is CASSAQYNEQFF. CDR3 coding DNA: TGTGCCAGCAGCGCCCAGTACAATGAGCAGTTCTTC.

The chain joins TRBV20-1 to TRBJ1-5; a possible D gene is TRBD1 (5 bases). From germline, CDR1 is DFQATT and CDR2 SNEGSKA (reference sequence). The CDR3 runs 14 residues. V lost 6 bases and J lost 0, with 12 bases in between. The DNA of the CDR3 is TGCAGTGCAGTGGGGGAGAATAGCAATCAGCCCCAGCATTTT. This gives the protein CSAVGENSNQPQHF.

Note on this clonotype: A much larger clone lies a single base off, so this may be a read error. This sequence joins TRBV6-5 and TRBJ2-2; 8 positions agree with TRBD2. The CDR3 covers 17 residues. V was pared by 4 bases and J by 2 bases, with 9 bases of the junction left unmatched. The germline V gene has CDR1 MNHEY and CDR2 SVGAGI. CDR3 region: CASSSDPSGPNTGELFF. Written as DNA, the CDR3 is TGTGCCAGCAGTTCCGATCCTAGCGGGCCCAACACCGGGGAGCTGTTTTTT.

To note about this clonotype: A read error is likely here: a far larger clone is one base away. The chain has TRBV11-2 and TRBJ2-3, with 9 positions matching TRBD1. Germline trimming cut 1 base from V and 4 bases from J; bases unmatched to any gene: 3. The CDR3 runs 15 residues. Germline CDR1 and CDR2: SGHAT and FQNNGV. The CDR3 coding sequence is TGTGCCAGCAGCTTAGGGACAGGGGAGGCAGATACGCAGTATTTT. Amino acid sequence: CASSLGTGEADTQYF.

The sample holds a few counts of this clonotype. The chain combines TRBV6-2 or TRBV6-3 with TRBJ2-3, with 10 bases that match TRBD2. Germline V gene data show CDR1 as MNHEY and CDR2 as SVGEGT. CDR3 length equals 18 residues. Trimming cost V 5 bases and J 2 bases; bases outside gene matches: 13. The CDR3: CASSDDDETSGLTDTQYF. Written as DNA, the CDR3 is TGTGCCAGCAGTGACGATGACGAGACTAGCGGGCTCACAGATACGCAGTATTTT.

This clonotype was picked up a small number of times. This chain links TRBV9 with TRBJ2-1, with 8 nucleotides matching TRBD2. This CDR3 comprises 14 residues. V was clipped by 4 bases and J by 8 bases; unmatched bases: 8. In germline, CDR1 is SGDLS, CDR2 YYNGEE. CDR3 nucleotides: TGTGCCAGCAGCCTCGCGGGGGGATCCCATGAGCAGTTCTTC. Amino acid sequence: CASSLAGGSHEQFF. Using reference TRBV9 and TRBJ2-1 for the parts outside the CDR3, the full variable domain is DSGVTQTPKHLITATGQRVTLRCSPRSGDLSVYWYQQSLDQGLQFLIQYYNGEERAKGNILERFSAQQFPDLHSELNLSSLELGDSALYFCASSLAGGSHEQFFGPGTRLTVL.

The chain is built from TRBV2 and TRBJ2-7; 9 bases are a match to TRBD2. The CDR3 covers 13 residues. Germline CDR1 is SNHLY and CDR2 is FYNNEI. V lost 10 bases and J lost 0; bases outside the gene matches: 4. This chain's CDR3 is CAIYSGSSYEQYF. The CDR3 DNA is TGTGCCATTTATAGCGGGAGCTCCTACGAGCAGTACTTC.

The chain combines TRBV6-5 with TRBJ1-5; the match to TRBD1 covers 7 bases. Trimming at V came to 0 bases and at J to 6 bases, leaving 5 bases not matched to a gene. This CDR3 spans 15 amino acids. Looked up from germline, CDR1 is MNHEY and CDR2 is SVGAGI. The DNA of the CDR3 is TGTGCCAGCAGTTACTCGAGGGCAGGGGGTCAGCCCCAGCATTTT. Translated: CASSYSRAGGQPQHF.

This clonotype was recorded at least ten times. The chain employs TRBV25-1 and TRBJ2-1; D gene unclear. CDR1 is MGHDK and CDR2 is SYGVNS in the germline V gene. The CDR3 is 12 residues long. Trimming pared 4 bases from V and 8 bases from J, leaving 9 bases between. CDR3 region: CASSVRLHEQFF. CDR3 DNA sequence: TGTGCCAGCAGTGTTAGGCTCCATGAGCAGTTCTTC.

The table lists this clonotype with many counts. V and J are TRBV5-5 and TRBJ1-2; D may be TRBD1 (5 bases). The CDR3 runs to 15 residues. The germline V gene encodes CDR1 SGHKS and CDR2 YYEKEE (reference sequence). Trimming took 1 base from V and 2 from J, leaving 12 bases between them. Here the CDR3 reads CASSLSPGVNYGYTF. The CDR3 bases are TGTGCCAGCAGCTTGTCCCCGGGGGTAAACTATGGCTACACCTTC.

This clonotype occurred a few times. The CDR3 is CSGQNTGELFF. DNA for the CDR3: TGCAGCGGTCAAAACACCGGGGAGCTGTTTTTT. The genes are TRBV29-1 and TRBJ2-2, with D hard to call. CDR3 length: 11 residues. Germline V lookup: CDR1 SQVTM, CDR2 ANQGSEA. The germline V and J ends were trimmed by 7 bases and 2 bases, with 5 bases remaining between them.

This clonotype was seen ten or more times. This rearrangement joins TRBV27 to TRBJ1-2; tentatively, D is TRBD1 (5 bases). The ends were cut back, 7 bases at V and 0 bases at J, with 24 bases in the middle. This CDR3 has 18 residues. The germline CDR1 and CDR2 sequences are MNHEY and SMNVEV (reference sequence). CDR3 in amino acids: CASKPNTGQRSANYGYTF. The DNA of the CDR3 is TGTGCCAGCAAACCTAACACGGGGCAGCGATCAGCTAACTATGGCTACACCTTC.

The table lists this clonotype with many counts. This sequence joins TRBV19 and TRBJ2-1; 11 bases fit TRBD2. This CDR3 is 18 amino acids long. Germline V gene lookup returns CDR1 LNHDA and CDR2 SQIVND (reference sequence). V dropped 5 bases and J dropped 0; count of bases not matched to a gene: 9. The CDR3 sequence: CASSPLAGALSSYNEQFF. CDR3 DNA: TGTGCCAGTAGTCCACTAGCGGGAGCACTCAGCTCCTACAATGAGCAGTTCTTC.

This clonotype was seen many times. V and J are TRBV12-3 or TRBV12-4 and TRBJ2-1; maybe TRBD1 (6 bases). V was shortened by 2 bases and J by 9 bases, with 14 bases between the two germline ends. This CDR3 comprises 14 residues. The CDR3 reads CASSLQGRLSEQFF. CDR3 coding DNA: TGTGCCAGCAGTTTACAGGGGCGACTCAGTGAGCAGTTCTTC.

CDR3: CASSLETGDGYGYTF. The CDR3 nucleotides are TGTGCCAGCAGCTTAGAGACAGGGGACGGCTATGGCTACACCTTC. The rearrangement joins TRBV7-2 to TRBJ1-2; 8 bases align to TRBD1. The CDR3 loop spans 15 amino acids. CDR1 is SGHTA and CDR2 is FQGNSA in the germline V gene. Trimming took 1 base from V and 4 from J; bases not matched to a gene: 5.

This clonotype has a handful of counts. The J gene is TRBJ2-3, the V gene TRBV19; D is undetermined. The CDR3 is made up of 15 amino acids. Germline CDR1 and CDR2: LNHDA and SQIVND (reference sequence). With 7 bases removed from V and 0 bases from J, the gap between germline ends came to 14 bases. CDR3 sequence reads: CASKPFQESTDTQYF. In DNA, the CDR3 is TGTGCCAGTAAACCCTTTCAAGAGAGCACAGATACGCAGTATTTT. The variable domain in full, with the rest retrieved from reference TRBV19 and TRBJ2-3, is DGGITQSPKYLFRKEGQNVTLSCEQNLNHDAMYWYRQDPGQGLRLIYYSQIVNDFQKGDIAEGYSVSREKKESFPLTVTSAQKNPTAFYLCASKPFQESTDTQYFGPGTRLTVL.

Only a few counts were recorded for this clonotype. The chain has TRBV2 and TRBJ2-3; tentatively, D is TRBD2 (6 bases). This CDR3 has 15 amino acids. Germline CDR1 reads SNHLY; CDR2 reads FYNNEI. V lost 7 bases, J lost 3 bases, and 17 bases lay in between. The CDR3 reads CASNNGGLGTDTQYF. Written as DNA, the CDR3 is TGTGCCAGCAATAACGGAGGGCTGGGGACAGATACGCAGTATTTT.

The V gene is TRBV28, the J gene TRBJ2-2; 11 bases match TRBD1. CDR3 length equals 12 residues. Germline lookup yields CDR1 MDHEN and CDR2 SYDVKM. V shed 2 bases, J shed 14 bases, and the junction held 1 base outside the gene matches. The CDR3 sequence: CASSLGTGGLFF. The CDR3 nucleotides read TGTGCCAGCAGTTTAGGGACAGGGGGTCTGTTTTTT.

This clonotype was picked up a small number of times. The CDR3, as DNA: TGTGCCTGGAGCTTTACTAGGGGGAGCACAGATACGCAGTATTTT. This encodes CAWSFTRGSTDTQYF. This chain connects TRBV30 to TRBJ2-3; the D gene is possibly TRBD1 (6 bases). From germline, CDR1 is GTSNPN and CDR2 SVGIG (reference sequence). V lost 3 bases to trimming and J lost 0 bases, with 13 bases between them. The CDR3 is 15 residues long.